This TCR beta chain emerged from a study of T cells after yellow fever vaccination. Via MiXCR, TCRdb re-called the 5' RACE reads, giving one row per CDR3 protein. The profile covers a few hundred thousand distinct CDR3 sequences, with approximately 3.9% appearing a single time and about 20% taken by the ten largest. This clonotype was seen ten or more times. The germline CDR1 and CDR2 sequences are KGHDR and SFDVKD. The CDR3 length is 16 residues. V lost 9 bases to trimming and J lost 3 bases, with 19 bases between them. The chain employs TRBV24-1 and TRBJ2-2; perhaps D is TRBD1 or TRBD2 (5 bases each). This clonotype was obtained from a man younger than 35 who received the YFV17D yellow fever vaccine. The sequencing here drew on PBMCs, taken on the day of the yellow fever booster vaccination. The CDR3 region has the DNA TGTGCCACCGGCAAGAGAGGGGCGCAGGACACCGGGGAGCTGTTTTTT. Translating it yields CATGKRGAQDTGELFF.